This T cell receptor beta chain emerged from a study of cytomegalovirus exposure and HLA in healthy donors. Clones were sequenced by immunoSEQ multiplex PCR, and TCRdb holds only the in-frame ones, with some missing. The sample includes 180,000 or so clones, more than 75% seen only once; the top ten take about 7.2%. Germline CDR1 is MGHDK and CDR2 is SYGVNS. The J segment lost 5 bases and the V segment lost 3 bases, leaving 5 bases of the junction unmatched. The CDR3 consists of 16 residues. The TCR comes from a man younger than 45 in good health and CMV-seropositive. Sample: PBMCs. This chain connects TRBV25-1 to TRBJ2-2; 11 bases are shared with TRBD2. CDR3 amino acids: CASSDLAGGRTGELFF. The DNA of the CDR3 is TGTGCCAGCAGTGACCTAGCGGGGGGCCGTACCGGGGAGCTGTTTTTT. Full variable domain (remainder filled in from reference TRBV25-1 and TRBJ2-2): EADIYQTPRYLVIGTGKKITLECSQTMGHDKMYWYQQDPGMELHLIHYSYGVNSTEKGDLSSESTVSRIRTEHFPLTLESARPSHTSQYLCASSDLAGGRTGELFFGEGSRLTVL.